This TCR beta chain comes out of a study of ipilimumab plus nivolumab after autologous stem cell transplantation. About the research overall: Typical patient got four to six ipilimumab doses and 7 or 8 nivolumab doses (median).

The CDR3 is 15 residues long. Per germline, CDR1 MNHEY and CDR2 SVGAGI. With 2 bases removed from V and 2 bases from J, the gap between germline ends came to 13 bases. The repertoire was sequenced with immunoSEQ multiplex PCR; TCRdb's copy has only in-frame clones and lacks some. The sample holds almost 15,000 clones; around 74% are singletons and the top ten take about 10%. Study-level findings and limits: The authors say TCR, Treg and microbiome findings warrant further study.

Ipilimumab, 1 mg/kg, started 14 to 28 days after autologous transplant. Dosing: nivolumab 3 mg/kg IV, weeks 1, 4, 7, 10, then every two weeks to week 26. In the case of this clone: Antigen: not known.

The clonotype originates from a male donor with primary mediastinal lymphoma. The rearrangement joins TRBV6-5 to TRBJ2-7; D is uncertain. Source: PBMCs, taken in a trial of ipilimumab plus nivolumab as post-transplant consolidation. CDR3 DNA: TGTGCCAGCAGTTACCAGTCGGGCCGCCCCTACGAGCAGTACTTC. Translated, it gives CASSYQSGRPYEQYF.